This T cell receptor (beta chain) stems from a study of blood T cells in healthy people across ages. A sample-barcoded 5' primer and a J-beta primer mix were used in a second PCR of about 7 to 12 cycles. From each sample, at least 2.5 million paired-end reads containing CDR3 were obtained. TCRdb reanalysed the 5' RACE reads using MiXCR and keeps one entry per CDR3 protein. The data hold 980,000 or so distinct CDR3 sequences, with roughly 43% observed a single time. This CDR3 is built from 13 residues. Germline CDR1 is SNHLY and CDR2 is FYNNEI. V lost 8 bases and J 7 bases, leaving 12 bases between the germline ends. Each donor supplied roughly 9 milliliters of peripheral blood. This clonotype was picked up a small number of times.

The rearrangement joins TRBV2 to TRBJ1-6, with D tentatively TRBD1 (6 bases). Sample: blood. The sequence was collected from a man aged 25-40 years in good health. The CDR3 DNA reads as TGTGCCAGCTCCCAGGGGACGAATTCACCCCTCCACTTT. Translation gives CASSQGTNSPLHF.